Presented here are 32 T cell receptor beta chains from one specimen sequenced in a study of T-cell memory formation after mild COVID-19. TCRdb recomputed calls from the 5' RACE reads with MiXCR, one row per CDR3 protein. This table has roughly 580,000 distinct CDR3 sequences, around 17% appearing once. Input material: PBMCs or a T cell subset sorted from them (not recorded which). These TCRs come from an adult woman who had mild COVID-19 (a few samples of this study predate the infection). Cell type and time point are not known.

This clonotype was detected once. The chain couples TRBV10-3 to TRBJ1-1; 7 nucleotides align to TRBD1. Germline loops: CDR1 ENHRY, CDR2 SYGVKD. With 3 bases clipped from V and 7 bases from J, the junction kept 8 bases outside the gene matches. This CDR3 spans 14 amino acids. As DNA, the CDR3 is TGTGCCATCAGTGAATGGGACAGCTTAAATGAAGCTTTCTTT. Translating gives CAISEWDSLNEAFF.

This chain links TRBV12-3 or TRBV12-4 with TRBJ2-6; 8 bases agree with TRBD2. CDR3 length: 17 residues. Trimming took 2 bases from V and 0 from J; bases not matched to a gene: 3. The CDR3 DNA reads as TGTGCCAGCAGTTTATATAGCGGGGTCTCTGGGGCCAACGTCCTGACTTTC. Encoded protein: CASSLYSGVSGANVLTF.

In its sample, this clonotype was seen a few times. The chain links TRBV7-9 to TRBJ1-3; D gene ambiguous. Trimming shortened V by 2 bases and J by 0 bases, and 11 bases separated the two germline ends. This CDR3 has 16 amino acids. Per germline, CDR1 SEHNR and CDR2 FQNEAQ (reference sequence). The CDR3 bases are TGTGCCAGCAGCTTACTCGGCATCAGCTCTGGAAACACCATATATTTT. Translation: CASSLLGISSGNTIYF.

This clonotype appeared many times. The CDR3 is CASSSGTDNSPLHF. Here the CDR3 DNA reads TGTGCCAGCAGCTCCGGGACAGATAATTCACCCCTCCACTTT. The chain has TRBV12-3 or TRBV12-4 and TRBJ1-6, with 7 positions matching TRBD1. J gave up 5 bases and V 6 bases, and 4 bases lay outside the gene matches. There are 14 residues in the CDR3.

This clonotype was detected a few times. This chain connects TRBV5-6 to TRBJ2-7; D unclear. The CDR3 is 15 residues long. V was trimmed by 6 bases and J by 3 bases, leaving 19 bases between them. Germline V gene lookup returns CDR1 SGHDT and CDR2 YYEEEE. CDR3 sequence: CASTPLNEEHYEQYF. The CDR3 nucleotides read TGTGCCAGCACCCCACTTAATGAGGAGCACTACGAGCAGTACTTC. The full variable domain, with the rest looked up from reference TRBV5-6 and TRBJ2-7, is DAGVTQSPTHLIKTRGQQVTLRCSPKSGHDTVSWYQQALGQGPQFIFQYYEEEERQRGNFPDRFSGHQFPNYSSELNVNALLLGDSALYLCASTPLNEEHYEQYFGPGTRLTVT.

In its sample, this clonotype was seen a few times. This sequence joins TRBV27 and TRBJ1-6, with D possibly TRBD1 on 5 matching bases. The V gene's germline CDR1 is MNHEY and CDR2 SMNVEV (reference sequence). This CDR3 region has 13 residues. Trimming pared 2 bases from V and 8 bases from J, leaving 7 bases between. CDR3 nucleotides: TGTGCCAGCAGTTTAGGGGGTCATTCACCCCTCCACTTT. Translating it yields CASSLGGHSPLHF.

The J gene is TRBJ2-2, the V gene TRBV7-9; the D is unclear. Germline CDR1 is SEHNR and CDR2 is FQNEAQ (reference sequence). CDR3 length: 15 amino acids. Deletions cut 5 bases from V and 1 base from J, with 11 bases between. The CDR3 region has the DNA TGTGCCAGCAGCACCTACGACGGGAACACCGGGGAGCTGTTTTTT. Its protein product is CASSTYDGNTGELFF. Full variable domain (outside the CDR3, taken from reference TRBV7-9 and TRBJ2-2): DTGVSQNPRHKITKRGQNVTFRCDPISEHNRLYWYRQTLGQGPEFLTYFQNEAQLEKSRLLSDRFSAERPKGSFSTLEIQRTEQGDSAMYLCASSTYDGNTGELFFGEGSRLTVL.

This clonotype was found a few times. The rearrangement joins TRBV2 to TRBJ1-5; D is undetermined. V was cut by 6 bases and J by 1 base, with 13 bases left in between. The germline V gene encodes CDR1 SNHLY and CDR2 FYNNEI. The CDR3 extends over 15 amino acids. CDR3 sequence reads: CASRRAVWSNQPQHF. The CDR3 DNA reads as TGTGCCAGCAGGCGGGCAGTATGGAGCAATCAGCCCCAGCATTTT.

This chain links TRBV13 with TRBJ2-1, with D possibly TRBD2 on 5 matching bases. Deletions cut 6 bases from V and 5 bases from J, with 20 bases between. The CDR3 has 16 amino acids. Germline CDR1 is PRHDT and CDR2 is FYEKMQ (reference sequence). CDR3 sequence reads: CASRTNRAPRDNEQFF. DNA of the CDR3: TGTGCCAGCAGAACTAACCGGGCCCCGAGGGACAATGAGCAGTTCTTC.

The chain combines TRBV11-2 with TRBJ1-1; D gene uncertain. This CDR3 is 15 amino acids long. Germline V lookup: CDR1 SGHAT, CDR2 FQNNGV. The V end lost 3 bases, the J end lost 0 bases, and 11 bases lay between the germline ends. The CDR3 region has the DNA TGTGCCAGCAGCTTGATCGGAGCTATGAACACTGAAGCTTTCTTT. Its protein is CASSLIGAMNTEAFF.

This clonotype was seen more than once but under ten times. The V gene is TRBV14, the J gene TRBJ1-4; no reliable D call. The CDR3 covers 13 residues. CDR1 SGHDN and CDR2 FVKESK come from the germline V gene. V lost 8 bases, J lost 0 bases, and 7 bases lay in between. The CDR3 DNA reads as TGTGCCAGCGGGCGTGCAACTAATGAAAAACTGTTTTTT. Amino acids: CASGRATNEKLFF. Looking up the rest from reference TRBV14 and TRBJ1-4 gives the full variable domain: EAGVTQFPSHSVIEKGQTVTLRCDPISGHDNLYWYRRVMGKEIKFLLHFVKESKQDESGMPNNRFLAERTGGTYSTLKVQPAELEDSGVYFCASGRATNEKLFFGSGTQLSVL.

The genes are TRBV7-3 and TRBJ2-1, with D perhaps assigned TRBD1 or TRBD2 (5 bases each). Germline assignment: CDR1 SGHTA and CDR2 FQGTGA. This CDR3 is built from 16 residues. V was trimmed by 5 bases and J by 1 base, leaving 15 bases between them. This CDR3 is CASSRSGPGSYNEQFF. CDR3 nucleotides: TGTGCCAGCAGCCGTTCGGGACCGGGATCCTACAATGAGCAGTTCTTC.

This rearrangement joins TRBV10-3 to TRBJ2-5; TRBD2 matches at 7 bases. The CDR3 length is 13 residues. With 6 bases clipped from V and 6 bases from J, the junction kept 7 bases outside the gene matches. Germline V gene sequence: CDR1 ENHRY, CDR2 SYGVKD. The DNA for the CDR3 is TGTGCCATCAGGCGGCCGGGGGGAAAGACCCAGTACTTC. Protein product: CAIRRPGGKTQYF.

The rearrangement uses TRBV27 and TRBJ1-5; the D is unclear. The CDR3 is 16 amino acids. V lost 5 bases and J lost 4, with 18 bases in between. CDR1 and CDR2 (germline): MNHEY, SMNVEV (reference sequence). The CDR3 nucleotides read TGTGCCAGCAGTCCCCCCCACCGGGTCCTGAATCAGCCCCAGCATTTT. This encodes CASSPPHRVLNQPQHF.

The rearrangement joins TRBV20-1 to TRBJ2-7; 7 nucleotides agree with TRBD1. V lost 4 bases to trimming and J lost 3 bases; unmatched junction nucleotides: 6. The germline CDR1 and CDR2 sequences are DFQATT and SNEGSKA (reference sequence). This CDR3 contains 13 residues. In DNA form, the CDR3 reads TGCAGTGCTAAGACAGGGTGGGACTACGAGCAGTACTTC. Translation: CSAKTGWDYEQYF.

This chain joins TRBV9 and TRBJ2-3; possible D gene TRBD1, 6 bases. The V and J ends lost 0 bases and 0 bases respectively, with 17 bases between them. The CDR3 runs to 18 residues. Germline V gene lookup returns CDR1 SGDLS and CDR2 YYNGEE. The CDR3 region has the DNA TGTGCCAGCAGCGTAGAAGGACAGCTGACTCCTAGCACAGATACGCAGTATTTT. Amino acids: CASSVEGQLTPSTDTQYF.

This clonotype occurred a few times. The chain combines TRBV20-1 with TRBJ2-1; 11 nucleotides agree with TRBD2. This CDR3 is 15 amino acids long. Germline CDR1 DFQATT, CDR2 SNEGSKA (reference sequence). Germline trimming cut 0 bases from V and 9 bases from J; bases unmatched to any gene: 7. In nucleotides, the CDR3 is TGCAGTGCTAGAGATTCCCTGACTAGCGGGGTTGAGCAGTTCTTC. This gives the protein CSARDSLTSGVEQFF.

This clonotype turned up a few times. This chain connects TRBV6-2 or TRBV6-3 to TRBJ1-1, with D maybe TRBD1 (5 bases). V was pared by 6 bases and J by 1 base, with 12 bases between. The length of the CDR3 is 14 residues. Germline lookup yields CDR1 MNHEY and CDR2 SVGEGT. DNA of the CDR3: TGTGCCAGCAGGGGACGGGGATCGAACACTGAAGCTTTCTTT. Translation gives CASRGRGSNTEAFF.

This clonotype came up a few times. V and J are TRBV5-1 and TRBJ1-2; the match to TRBD1 covers 8 bases. Losses at the gene ends were 7 bases for V and 4 bases for J; bases not matched to a gene: 12. The CDR3 covers 15 residues. Per the germline V gene, CDR1 is SGHRS and CDR2 is YFSETQ. This CDR3 is CASGFTTGESYGYTF. CDR3 sequence (DNA): TGCGCCAGCGGGTTTACGACAGGGGAGAGCTATGGCTACACCTTC.

This clonotype showed up just a few times. This chain connects TRBV7-9 to TRBJ1-1, with D possibly matching TRBD1 (6 bases). This CDR3 spans 14 amino acids. V dropped 5 bases and J dropped 7 bases, with 17 bases sitting between them. Germline V gives CDR1 SEHNR, CDR2 FQNEAQ (reference sequence). The CDR3 loop reads CASSPPSQGIEAFF. DNA of the CDR3: TGTGCCAGCAGCCCCCCTTCACAGGGTATTGAAGCTTTCTTT.

This clonotype appeared a few times. The J gene is TRBJ2-7, the V gene TRBV25-1, with 10 bases fitting TRBD1. The CDR3 runs to 19 residues. Looked up from germline, CDR1 is MGHDK and CDR2 is SYGVNS. V lost 3 bases, J lost 4 bases, and 18 bases stayed unmatched. The CDR3 region is CASSDRLRDRGPVVYEQYF. In DNA, the CDR3 is TGTGCCAGCAGTGATAGGTTGCGGGACAGGGGCCCAGTAGTATACGAGCAGTACTTC.

V and J are TRBV5-1 and TRBJ2-1; 8 bases line up with TRBD2. V was clipped by 4 bases and J by 8 bases; unmatched bases: 14. Germline V gene sequence: CDR1 SGHRS, CDR2 YFSETQ. This CDR3 contains 16 residues. The CDR3 sequence: CASSTLGGGAGDEQFF. Here the CDR3 DNA reads TGCGCCAGCAGCACCCTCGGGGGGGGCGCCGGGGATGAGCAGTTCTTC.

The table lists this clonotype with a few counts. The chain couples TRBV20-1 to TRBJ2-3; D gene ambiguous. The CDR3 spans 14 residues. CDR1 and CDR2 from the germline V gene are DFQATT and SNEGSKA (reference sequence). V lost 3 bases and J lost 0, with 10 bases in between. Here the CDR3 DNA reads TGCAGTGCTAGGACTGGGCCAAGCACAGATACGCAGTATTTT. Its protein is CSARTGPSTDTQYF.

This clonotype was recorded a few times. This chain uses TRBV2 with TRBJ2-5, with D unresolved. V lost 6 bases, J lost 1 base, and 12 bases lay in between. The germline gives CDR1 SNHLY, CDR2 FYNNEI. The CDR3 runs to 14 residues. The CDR3 DNA follows: TGTGCCAGCAGAGACGCCAGAGGCCAAGAGACCCAGTACTTC. Amino acid sequence: CASRDARGQETQYF.

This clonotype was recorded a few times. This chain links TRBV7-9 with TRBJ2-2; 7 bases agree with TRBD2. V gave up 7 bases and J gave up 4 bases; unmatched junction bases: 12. The CDR3 runs to 16 residues. CDR1 SEHNR and CDR2 FQNEAQ come from the germline V gene (reference sequence). For the CDR3, the DNA is TGTGCCAGCATCTCCAGGGACTACTTTTTCACCGGGGAGCTGTTTTTT. Translating gives CASISRDYFFTGELFF. Looking up the rest from reference TRBV7-9 and TRBJ2-2 gives the full variable domain: DTGVSQNPRHKITKRGQNVTFRCDPISEHNRLYWYRQTLGQGPEFLTYFQNEAQLEKSRLLSDRFSAERPKGSFSTLEIQRTEQGDSAMYLCASISRDYFFTGELFFGEGSRLTVL.

The sample holds a few counts of this clonotype. This sequence joins TRBV4-1 and TRBJ2-7; the D gene is possibly TRBD2 (6 bases). The V gene lost 0 bases and the J gene lost 3 bases, with 12 bases spanning the gap. CDR1 is MGHRA and CDR2 is YSYEKL in the germline V gene. This CDR3 is built from 15 residues. CDR3 protein: CASSQDPGGSYEQYF. The CDR3 coding sequence is TGCGCCAGCAGCCAAGACCCCGGGGGTAGCTACGAGCAGTACTTC.

Comments on this clonotype: The junction and the germline gene differ at one end; a read error may be behind it. The rearrangement uses TRBV5-1 and TRBJ2-2, with a possible D match to TRBD1 (6 bases). This CDR3 is 15 amino acids long. Germline values: CDR1 SGHRS, CDR2 YFSETQ. Here the CDR3 reads CASRLDPQGSGELFF. The CDR3 DNA follows: TGCGCCAGCAGATTGGACCCTCAGGGGTCGGGGGAGCTGTTTTTT.

This chain joins TRBV12-3 or TRBV12-4 and TRBJ2-6; D is possibly TRBD2 (6 bases). The CDR3 loop spans 18 amino acids. V was shortened by 5 bases and J by 3 bases, with 20 bases between the two germline ends. Here the CDR3 reads CASSNKTGTSIGANVLTF. DNA for the CDR3: TGTGCCAGCAGTAACAAAACCGGGACTTCCATTGGGGCCAACGTCCTGACTTTC.

The chain uses TRBV6-2 or TRBV6-3 and TRBJ2-5, with D unclear. Germline lookup yields CDR1 MNHEY and CDR2 SVGEGT. The V gene lost 7 bases and the J gene lost 2 bases, with 17 bases spanning the gap. The CDR3 length is 15 residues. The CDR3 bases are TGTGCCAGCATGAAGCTGGGCAGGACGCAAGAGACCCAGTACTTC. Its translation: CASMKLGRTQETQYF.

The V gene is TRBV12-3 or TRBV12-4, the J gene TRBJ2-3; the D gene could be TRBD1 or TRBD2 (5 bases each). Trimming took 6 bases from V and 0 from J, leaving 13 bases between them. The length of the CDR3 is 15 residues. Here the CDR3 DNA reads TGTGCCAGCAGGCCTACGAGGGGTAGCACAGATACGCAGTATTTT. Protein: CASRPTRGSTDTQYF.

CDR3: CAGSRKGEAYGYTF. The CDR3 nucleotides are TGTGCCGGTTCGAGGAAAGGGGAAGCCTATGGCTACACCTTC. The genes are TRBV6-1 and TRBJ1-2, with D possibly TRBD1 on 5 matching bases. Trimming shortened V by 11 bases and J by 4 bases, and 20 bases separated the two germline ends. There are 14 residues in the CDR3. Germline V gene data show CDR1 as MNHNS and CDR2 as SASEGT.

The chain couples TRBV7-9 to TRBJ2-1, with 7 bases that match TRBD2. V gave up 5 bases and J gave up 3 bases; unmatched junction bases: 10. In germline, CDR1 is SEHNR, CDR2 FQNEAQ (reference sequence). The CDR3 sequence is 16 residues long. CDR3: CASSQVAGEFYNEQFF. For the CDR3, the DNA is TGTGCCAGCAGCCAGGTGGCGGGAGAGTTCTACAATGAGCAGTTCTTC.